This T cell receptor (beta chain) emerged from a study of radiotherapy plus CTLA-4 blockade in lung cancer. The assay was immunoSEQ multiplex PCR, and TCRdb's table has in-frame clones only and misses some. The sample has about 83,000 clones; 78% are singletons. Germline V gene data show CDR1 as LNHDA and CDR2 as SQIVND (reference sequence). The CDR3 covers 15 residues. Trimming took 5 bases from V and 5 from J; bases not matched to a gene: 4. Source: peripheral blood, taken from a patient treated with radiotherapy plus ipilimumab. This clonotype originated in a human donor with non-small cell lung cancer who had a partial response to radiotherapy plus ipilimumab. Some clones in this sample may be carry-over from other donors' samples. The chain couples TRBV19 to TRBJ2-2, with 11 bases that match TRBD1. The DNA of the CDR3 is TGTGCCAGTAGTTCCGGGACAGGGGGGACCGGGGAGCTGTTTTTT. Residues: CASSSGTGGTGELFF.